This TCR beta chain was sequenced during a study of Ad26.COV2.S vaccination and SARS-CoV-2 variants. About the study: By the intramuscular route, Ad26.COV2.S was given once, or twice 56 days apart.

The CDR3 sequence is 14 residues long. With 5 bases removed from V and 4 bases from J, the gap between germline ends came to 12 bases. CDR1 is LNHDA, CDR2 SQIVND, per germline (reference sequence). Treatment reported: about 20 received Ad26.COV2.S at low or high dose, single or two shots; several received placebo; per-sample allocation not given. Sampling took place 63 days after the first vaccine or placebo injection. The method was immunoSEQ multiplex PCR; TCRdb's version includes in-frame clones alone and lacks a portion of them. The sample consists of hundreds of thousands of clones, about four fifths of them appearing once.

The starting material was peripheral blood, obtained in a trial of Ad26.COV2.S vaccine versus placebo. This receptor was identified in a person aged 18-65 years who received the Ad26.COV2.S COVID-19 vaccine or a placebo. This chain uses TRBV19 with TRBJ1-3; possibly TRBD1 for D (6 bases). The CDR3 loop reads CASSSQGLGNTIYF. CDR3 DNA: TGTGCCAGTAGTTCACAGGGACTGGGAAACACCATATATTTT.